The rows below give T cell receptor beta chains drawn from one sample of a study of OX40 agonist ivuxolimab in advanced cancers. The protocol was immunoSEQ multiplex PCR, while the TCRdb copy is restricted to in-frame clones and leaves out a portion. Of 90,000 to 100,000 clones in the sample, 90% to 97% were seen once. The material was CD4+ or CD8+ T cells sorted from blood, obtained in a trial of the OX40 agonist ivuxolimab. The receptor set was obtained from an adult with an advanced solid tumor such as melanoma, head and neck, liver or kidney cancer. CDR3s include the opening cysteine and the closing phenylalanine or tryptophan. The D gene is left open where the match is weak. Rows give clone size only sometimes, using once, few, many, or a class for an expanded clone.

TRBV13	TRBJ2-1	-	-	TGTGCCAGCAGCCACTGGGGGGATGAGCAGTTCTTC	CASSHWGDEQFF
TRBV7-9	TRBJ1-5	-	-	TGTGCCAGCAGCGACAGCTATAGCAATCAGCCCCAGCATTTT	CASSDSYSNQPQHF
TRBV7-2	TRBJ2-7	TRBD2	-	TGTGCCAGCAGCGCATCCGGGACTAGCGGTCACGAGCAGTACTTC	CASSASGTSGHEQYF
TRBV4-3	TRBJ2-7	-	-	TGCGCCAGCAGCCCAAACGTTTCTCCTTTCGAGCAGTACTTC	CASSPNVSPFEQYF
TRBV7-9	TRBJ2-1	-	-	TGTGCCAGCAGCGCAACGGGAAGCTCCTACAATGAGCAGTTCTTC	CASSATGSSYNEQFF
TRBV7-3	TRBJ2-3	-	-	TGTGCCAGCAGCTTCGGGGGCACAGATACGCAGTATTTT	CASSFGGTDTQYF
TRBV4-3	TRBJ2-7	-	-	TGCGCCAGCAGCCCAAGGTTAGGGGGTCTGGGTGAGCAGTACTTC	CASSPRLGGLGEQYF
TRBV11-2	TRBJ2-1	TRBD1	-	TGTGCCAGCAGGTATACCATGGGGACAGGGGGTTACAATGAGCAGTTCTTC	CASRYTMGTGGYNEQFF
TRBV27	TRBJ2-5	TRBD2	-	TGTGCCAGCAGTCCCCCCCCCGGGGGGGAAGTCACCCAGTACTTC	CASSPPPGGEVTQYF
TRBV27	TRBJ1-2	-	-	TGTGCCAGCAGTCCGGGGGTGGGTGGCTACACCTTC	CASSPGVGGYTF
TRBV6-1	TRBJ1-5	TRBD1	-	TGTGCCAGCAGGCCGGGACAGGGAGGTGTTCAGCCCCAGCATTTT	CASRPGQGGVQPQHF
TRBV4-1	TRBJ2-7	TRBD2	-	TGCGCCAGCAGCCACATCACTAGCGGATCCTACGAGCAGTACTTC	CASSHITSGSYEQYF
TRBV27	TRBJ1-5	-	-	TGTGCCAGCAGTTTAACGCCCCCCACATTTAGCGGTCAGCCCCAGCATTTT	CASSLTPPTFSGQPQHF
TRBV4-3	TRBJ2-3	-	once	TGCGCCAGCAGCCAAGATGGGAGGGGGCCAGATACGCAGTATTTT	CASSQDGRGPDTQYF
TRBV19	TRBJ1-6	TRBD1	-	TGTGCCAGTAGTATTGGGACAGGGGACTATAATTCACCCCTCCACTTT	CASSIGTGDYNSPLHF
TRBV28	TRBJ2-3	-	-	TGTGCCAGCAGTTTAATTGATGCAGATACGCAGTATTTT	CASSLIDADTQYF
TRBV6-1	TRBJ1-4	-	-	TGTGCCAGCAGTGGGCTCACGGCTAATGAAAAACTGTTTTTT	CASSGLTANEKLFF
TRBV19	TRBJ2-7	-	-	TGTGCCAGTAGTATACAGGGGGGAGCTATATACTACGAGCAGTACTTC	CASSIQGGAIYYEQYF
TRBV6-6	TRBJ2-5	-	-	TGTGCCAGCAGTTACTCAGGCGAGACCCAGTACTTC	CASSYSGETQYF
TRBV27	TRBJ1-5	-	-	TGTGCCAGCAGTCCCGGACCGTCTAGCAATCAGCCCCAGCATTTT	CASSPGPSSNQPQHF
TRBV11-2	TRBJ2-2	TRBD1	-	TGTGCCGGACAGGGTGTAACCGGGGAGCTGTTTTTT	CAGQGVTGELFF
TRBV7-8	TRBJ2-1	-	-	TGTGCCAGCAGCTCAGGGGACTCGGTAAAATACAATGAGCAGTTCTTC	CASSSGDSVKYNEQFF
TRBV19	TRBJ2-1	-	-	TGTGCCAGTACCGAAGGGGTGGCTTCCTACAATGAGCAGTTCTTC	CASTEGVASYNEQFF
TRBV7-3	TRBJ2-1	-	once	TGTGCCAGCAGCTTAGCCCCGGCGGGGGCATGGAATGAGCAGTTCTTC	CASSLAPAGAWNEQFF
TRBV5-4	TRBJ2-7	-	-	TGTGCCAGCAGCGGTATGGGGGAGCAGTACTTC	CASSGMGEQYF
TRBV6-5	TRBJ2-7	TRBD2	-	TGTGCCAGCAGTCTGGCGGGGGACGAGCAGTACTTC	CASSLAGDEQYF
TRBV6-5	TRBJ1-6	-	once	TGTGCCAGCAGTCTCGCATATAATTCACCCCTCCACTTT	CASSLAYNSPLHF
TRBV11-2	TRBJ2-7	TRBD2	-	TGTGCCAGCACCTGGGGGGGGGTGGACTACGAGCAGTACTTC	CASTWGGVDYEQYF
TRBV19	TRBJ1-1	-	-	TGTGCCAGTAGTATAGCCGGGGCCAGTATGAACACTGAAGCTTTCTTT	CASSIAGASMNTEAFF
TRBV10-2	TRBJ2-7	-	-	TGCGCCAGCAGTGAGTCCCTCTACGAGGAGCAGTACTTC	CASSESLYEEQYF
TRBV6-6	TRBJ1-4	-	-	TGTGCCAGCAGTCAACAAGACGCCTGGGAGAAAAAACTGTTTTTT	CASSQQDAWEKKLFF
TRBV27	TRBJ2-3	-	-	TGTGCCAGCAGCCCCGGTGGGAGCACAGATACGCAGTATTTT	CASSPGGSTDTQYF
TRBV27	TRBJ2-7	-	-	TGTGCCAGCAGTGTGACGGTTTCCTACGAGCAGTACTTC	CASSVTVSYEQYF
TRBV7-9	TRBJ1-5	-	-	TGTGCCAGCAGCGAAGGACAGCATATCAATCAGCCCCAGCATTTT	CASSEGQHINQPQHF
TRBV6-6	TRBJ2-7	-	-	TGTGCCAGCAGCCCCGGACTTACCTACGAGCAGTACTTC	CASSPGLTYEQYF
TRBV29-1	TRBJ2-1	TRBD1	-	TGCAGCGAGACTGGGGACAGGAACAATGAGCAGTTCTTC	CSETGDRNNEQFF
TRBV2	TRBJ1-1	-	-	TGTGCCGAGGCAGGGGCAAACACTGAAGCTTTCTTT	CAEAGANTEAFF
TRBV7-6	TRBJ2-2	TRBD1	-	TGTGCCAGCAGCATTCGGACAGGGCGAGACCAGGGGAACACCGGGGAGCTGTTTTTT	CASSIRTGRDQGNTGELFF
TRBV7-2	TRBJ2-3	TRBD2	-	TGTGCCAGCAGCCAAGGGACTATCGGTACAGATACGCAGTATTTT	CASSQGTIGTDTQYF
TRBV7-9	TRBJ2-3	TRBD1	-	TGTGCCAGCAGCTTCCAGACAGGGAGAGGCACAGATACGCAGTATTTT	CASSFQTGRGTDTQYF
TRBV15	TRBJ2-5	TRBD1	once	TGTGCCACCAGCAGAGGGGACAGCCAAGAGACCCAGTACTTC	CATSRGDSQETQYF
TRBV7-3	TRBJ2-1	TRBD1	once	TGTGCCAGCAGGGTCGGGACAGGGGCAGTCGATGAGCAGTTCTTC	CASRVGTGAVDEQFF
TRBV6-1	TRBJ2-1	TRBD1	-	TGTGCCAGCAGTGAATGGGGGACAGGGGACTATGAGCAGTTCTTC	CASSEWGTGDYEQFF
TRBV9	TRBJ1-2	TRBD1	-	TGTGCCAGCAGCGTAGTCCCGACAGGGAACGACTATGGCTACACCTTC	CASSVVPTGNDYGYTF
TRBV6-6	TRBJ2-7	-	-	TGTGCCAGCAGATCGGGGGCCTACGAGCAGTACTTC	CASRSGAYEQYF
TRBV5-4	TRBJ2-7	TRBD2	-	TGTGCCAGCAGCTTCGGACTAGCGGGGACCTACGAGCAGTACTTC	CASSFGLAGTYEQYF
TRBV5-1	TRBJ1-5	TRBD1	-	TGCGCCAGCAGCTTCCAGGGGGGAAGCAATCAGCCCCAGCATTTT	CASSFQGGSNQPQHF
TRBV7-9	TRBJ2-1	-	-	TGTGCCAGCAGCTTGGACCCAAACGATGAGCAGTTCTTC	CASSLDPNDEQFF
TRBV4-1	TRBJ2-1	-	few	TGCGCCAGCAGCCAAGATAATCGGGAGCAGTTCTTC	CASSQDNREQFF
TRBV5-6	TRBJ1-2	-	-	TGTGCCAGCAGCTTTGTCAGGGTAGCCTATGGCTACACCTTC	CASSFVRVAYGYTF
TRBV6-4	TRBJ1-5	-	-	TGTGCCAGCAGTGACAACAATCAGCCCCAGCATTTT	CASSDNNQPQHF
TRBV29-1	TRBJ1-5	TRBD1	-	TGCAGCCATGTGGTGGGACAGGTTGATAGGAGCAATCAGCCCCAGCATTTT	CSHVVGQVDRSNQPQHF